This paragraph reports one T cell receptor beta chain. These data belong to a study of pediatric ulcerative colitis. The germline gives CDR1 SGHNT, CDR2 YYREEE (reference sequence). The CDR3 loop spans 13 amino acids. Trimming stripped 3 bases from V and 3 bases from J, with 10 bases between. No immunosuppressive drugs were given to ulcerative colitis patients before diagnostic colonoscopy. At colonoscopy, a blood sample was also collected. Using immunoSEQ multiplex PCR, the repertoire was profiled, and TCRdb retains in-frame clones only, with some absent. The sample lists about 36,000 clones; approximately 82% were seen once.

Sequencing was done on a sample of blood. The TCR was taken from a girl aged 5-17 years with moderate ulcerative colitis. V usage is TRBV5-4 and J usage is TRBJ2-7, with D possibly being TRBD1 or TRBD2 (5 bases each). The CDR3: CASSSGTLYEQYF. In nucleotides, the CDR3 is TGTGCCAGCAGCTCCGGGACCCTCTACGAGCAGTACTTC.